The rows below give T cell receptor beta chains drawn from one sample of a study of blood T cell repertoires in COVID-19. Assay used: immunoSEQ multiplex PCR; TCRdb lists only in-frame clones, some missing. The profile shows about 240,000 clones, approximately 88% of them singletons. Specimen: PBMCs or T cells enriched from blood (not recorded which). The receptor source for this set is a woman aged 25 to 39 with acute COVID-19. Each CDR3 is given with its conserved first and last residue. Fields, in order: V gene, D gene, J gene, clone size, CDR3 protein, CDR3 DNA. A D gene is named only where the DNA matches it firmly. Where a row states a size, it is once, few, many or the class of an expanded clone; other rows omit it.

TRBV7-9	.	TRBJ2-3	.	CASSARQETDTQYF	TGTGCCAGCAGCGCACGACAGGAGACAGATACGCAGTATTTT
TRBV12-5	.	TRBJ1-1	.	CASGQPVAGMNTEAFF	TGTGCTAGTGGCCAACCCGTAGCCGGTATGAACACTGAAGCTTTCTTT
TRBV5-8	.	TRBJ2-3	.	CASSLQGNADTQYF	TGTGCCAGCAGCCTCCAGGGAAACGCGGATACGCAGTATTTT
TRBV4-1	.	TRBJ1-1	.	CASSQGPTVNTEAFF	TGCGCCAGCAGCCAAGGACCTACAGTGAACACTGAAGCTTTCTTT
TRBV10-3	.	TRBJ1-5	.	CAISPTGSNQPQHF	TGTGCCATCAGTCCGACAGGTAGCAATCAGCCCCAGCATTTT
TRBV19	TRBD1	TRBJ1-1	once	CASSIVGTGNTEAFF	TGTGCCAGTAGTATAGTGGGGACAGGGAACACTGAAGCTTTCTTT
TRBV7-2	.	TRBJ1-2	.	CASSPDSYGYTF	TGTGCCAGCAGCCCAGACAGCTATGGCTACACCTTC
TRBV6-2/TRBV6-3	TRBD2	TRBJ2-1	once	CASSATYLSGGPAEQFF	TGTGCCAGCAGCGCAACCTATCTTAGCGGGGGCCCGGCCGAGCAGTTCTTC
TRBV6-5	.	TRBJ2-7	.	CASSPSGYEQYF	TGTGCCAGCAGCCCCTCGGGTTACGAGCAGTACTTC
TRBV7-8	.	TRBJ2-5	.	CASSLDFVGSQETQYF	TGTGCCAGCAGCTTAGATTTTGTGGGCAGCCAAGAGACCCAGTACTTC
TRBV27	.	TRBJ2-2	.	CASSFSGNTGELFF	TGTGCCAGCAGTTTCTCAGGGAACACCGGGGAGCTGTTTTTT
TRBV7-2	.	TRBJ1-3	.	CASSSNPWVGAAGNTIYF	TGTGCCAGCAGCTCTAATCCGTGGGTGGGGGCGGCTGGAAACACCATATATTTT
TRBV5-1	.	TRBJ2-7	.	CASSPEIHRVYEQYF	TGCGCCAGCAGCCCGGAGATTCACAGGGTTTACGAGCAGTACTTC
TRBV13	.	TRBJ1-1	.	CASSLAVMNTEAFF	TGTGCCAGCAGCTTAGCAGTCATGAACACTGAAGCTTTCTTT
TRBV6-5	.	TRBJ2-2	.	CASSQDTSTGELFF	TGTGCCAGCAGCCAAGACACTTCGACCGGGGAGCTGTTTTTT
TRBV5-1	TRBD2	TRBJ2-3	.	CASSLVASGGSTDTQYF	TGCGCCAGCAGCTTGGTGGCCAGCGGGGGATCCACAGATACGCAGTATTTT
TRBV7-9	.	TRBJ1-1	few	CASSFLGGVRTEAFF	TGTGCCAGCAGCTTCCTTGGGGGCGTTCGCACTGAAGCTTTCTTT
TRBV3-1/TRBV3-2	TRBD1	TRBJ1-2	.	CASSQETGALYGYTF	TGTGCCAGCAGCCAAGAGACAGGGGCACTCTATGGCTACACCTTC
TRBV25-1	.	TRBJ1-1	.	CASSDSSFEAFF	TGTGCCAGCAGTGATTCTAGCTTTGAAGCTTTCTTT
TRBV15	.	TRBJ2-3	.	CATSRKKTVGADTQYF	TGTGCCACCAGCAGGAAGAAAACGGTGGGCGCAGATACGCAGTATTTT
TRBV12-5	.	TRBJ1-5	.	CASAREGDQPQHF	TGTGCTAGTGCCAGGGAGGGGGATCAGCCCCAGCATTTT
TRBV7-2	.	TRBJ1-3	.	CASSLVVSLFRSGNTIYF	TGTGCCAGCAGCTTAGTAGTCTCTTTATTTCGATCCGGAAACACCATATATTTT
TRBV2	TRBD2	TRBJ2-5	.	CASSIGGGETQYF	TGTGCCAGCAGTATTGGGGGAGGGGAGACCCAGTACTTC
TRBV12-3/TRBV12-4	.	TRBJ1-1	.	CASSLWRVAFF	TGTGCCAGCAGTTTGTGGAGGGTGGCTTTCTTT
TRBV7-9	.	TRBJ2-6	.	CASSSLPLGANVLTF	TGTGCCAGCAGTTCCCTCCCACTTGGGGCCAACGTCCTGACTTTC
TRBV10-3	.	TRBJ1-6	.	CAIRTEYNSPLHF	TGTGCCATCAGGACAGAGTATAATTCACCCCTCCACTTT
TRBV27	.	TRBJ2-7	.	CASSPEDENHYEQYF	TGTGCCAGCAGTCCAGAGGATGAAAACCACTACGAGCAGTACTTC
TRBV18	.	TRBJ1-6	.	CASSPTPAHHNSPLHF	TGTGCCAGCTCACCGACTCCGGCGCATCATAATTCACCCCTCCACTTT
TRBV7-2	.	TRBJ2-7	.	CASSSWGGRGEQYF	TGTGCCAGCAGCTCCTGGGGGGGCCGGGGCGAGCAGTACTTC
TRBV4-1	TRBD1	TRBJ2-7	few	CASSRPGQGYEQYF	TGCGCCAGCAGCCGCCCGGGACAGGGGTACGAGCAGTACTTC
TRBV10-1	TRBD1	TRBJ1-6	.	CASSTGQAGHNSPLHF	TGCGCCAGCAGCACCGGACAGGCCGGACATAATTCACCCCTCCACTTT
TRBV2	TRBD2	TRBJ2-3	.	CASSDPPGTTKITDTQYF	TGTGCCAGCAGTGACCCCCCCGGGACTACCAAGATCACAGATACGCAGTATTTT
TRBV5-1	TRBD1	TRBJ1-1	.	CASSFNTGGVDTEAFF	TGCGCCAGCAGCTTTAATACAGGGGGCGTCGACACTGAAGCTTTCTTT
TRBV19	.	TRBJ1-5	.	CASSIEGRGQPQHF	TGTGCCAGTAGTATAGAAGGACGGGGTCAGCCCCAGCATTTT
TRBV10-3	.	TRBJ2-5	.	CAISALSEGETQYF	TGTGCCATCAGTGCCCTTAGTGAGGGAGAGACCCAGTACTTC
TRBV3-1/TRBV3-2	TRBD1	TRBJ1-5	.	CASSHGDRGRGQPQHF	TGTGCCAGCAGCCACGGGGACAGGGGGCGCGGTCAGCCCCAGCATTTT
TRBV7-6	TRBD2	TRBJ2-1	.	CASSLVAGINRDEQFF	TGTGCCAGCAGCTTAGTAGCGGGGATAAACAGGGATGAGCAGTTCTTC
TRBV30	.	TRBJ1-6	.	CAWSSGLLYSPLHF	TGTGCCTGGAGTTCAGGGCTGTTGTATTCACCCCTCCACTTT
TRBV4-1	TRBD1	TRBJ2-7	.	CASSRDRGLITGGYEQYF	TGCGCCAGCAGCCGGGACAGGGGGCTGATTACCGGGGGTTACGAGCAGTACTTC
TRBV7-2	TRBD2	TRBJ2-5	.	CASSPGTSGGELQETQYF	TGTGCCAGCAGCCCAGGGACTAGCGGGGGAGAACTCCAAGAGACCCAGTACTTC
TRBV5-1	TRBD2	TRBJ2-1	.	CASSLEASGGDDNEQFF	TGCGCCAGCAGCTTGGAGGCTAGCGGGGGGGACGACAATGAGCAGTTCTTC